The subject of this entry is one TCR beta chain. Its antigen is still unknown. One end of the junction varies from germline; a read error may be responsible. In the germline V gene, CDR1 corresponds to SGDLS and CDR2 to YYNGEE. Inclusive of the bounding cysteine and phenylalanine, the CDR3 is 16 residues long. CDR3 DNA only is kept here, 48 bases in frame from base 1. TCR alpha and beta CDR3 regions were amplified with the iRepertoire nested amplicon-rescue multiplex PCR (arm-PCR) platform from RNA. One-step reverse transcription and amplification used about 95-400 ng of tissue mRNA or PBMC total RNA as input. Following bead purification, Illumina adapters were added through a secondary multiplex PCR, and the libraries were then gel-purified between 200 and 400 bp. Internal 6-nucleotide barcodes were carried by the libraries and were used for demultiplexing. Sequencing of libraries was performed on an Illumina MiSeq with 2x220 or 2x250 nucleotide paired-end reads. Per the original workflow: Paired reads were merged using FLASH 1.2.11 and were aligned to the GRCh37 human genome using BWA-MEM, after which TRA and TRB reads were extracted. An IMGT-derived reference of cassette sequences and CDR3 motifs, with pseudogenes included, was used for V and J assignment. Reads were translated in three frames, and productive CDR3s were defined by a C…FGXG motif without stop codons. A clonotype was defined as a unique combination of a V-J cassette pair and a CDR3 amino acid sequence. Filtering of reads was based on Hamming distance, with the threshold set by the sequence error rate of each sample in mapped regions. TCRdb trimmed the raw reads at Q25, called clones with MiXCR and kept productive beta chains. Duplicate CDR3 protein sequences are folded into a single record with the most common DNA and genes. In this record, the V and J calls reflect TCRdb's handling and not the investigators' own analysis. In this sample the table shows approximately 110,000 distinct CDR3 sequences, around 25% of which occur a single time. Approximately 35% of the sample is held by the ten biggest clonotypes.

This sample was included in a study of glioma-infiltrating T cells (dated by TCRdb to about 2016). As for the study more broadly: Sequencing of TCR alpha- and beta-chain repertoires was performed on glioma tissue, on non-neoplastic brain tissue, and on matched peripheral blood mononuclear cells. To gauge divergence between tissue and blood T-cell populations, every tissue-infiltrating repertoire was compared against the peripheral blood repertoire from the same patient. The paired cohort comprised three low-grade glioma patients, about eight primary glioblastoma patients and three non-glioma patients contributing non-neoplastic brain tissue. The paper's findings and limits, for the study overall: The group comparisons were based on small numbers of patients: three non-neoplastic, three low-grade glioma and about eight glioblastoma patients. VJ-independent divergence between tissue and blood was below expectation in non-neoplastic patients but above expectation in all gliomas, especially low-grade gliomas. Very few CDR3 sequences were found to be shared between tissue and blood, and this scarcity was attributed to high CDR3 diversity and limited sampling.

The specimen sequenced was glioma tissue, nonneoplastic brain tissue, or PBMCs (not recorded which). The chain links TRBV9 with TRBJ2-3; the D gene is possibly TRBD1, with 5 bases matching. The TCR was taken from a human donor with low-grade glioma or glioblastoma, undergoing nonglioma brain surgery, or in good health (not recorded which). The nucleotide sequence is TGTGCCAGCAGCGTATCTCCCGACGGGTCCACAGGTACGCAGTATTTT. This codes for CASSVSPDGSTGTQYF.